A single sample gave rise to the 10 T cell receptor beta chains below, sequenced in a study of blood T cell repertoires in COVID-19. TCRdb's copy holds only in-frame clones and misses some; the assay was immunoSEQ multiplex PCR. This table holds 150,000 to 200,000 clones, more than 70% found once. Sequenced material: peripheral blood. The receptor source for this set is a human donor in a cohort sampled during active COVID-19.

The chain couples TRBV7-2 to TRBJ2-4; TRBD1 matches 10 bases. Germline V gene data show CDR1 as SGHTA and CDR2 as FQGNSA. The CDR3 has 11 amino acids. V shed 4 bases, J shed 13 bases, and the junction held 1 base outside the gene matches. CDR3 protein: CASSSDRGQYF. In DNA, the CDR3 is TGTGCCAGCAGCTCGGACAGGGGGCAGTACTTC.

The chain carries TRBV2 and TRBJ2-7, with TRBD1 matching over 7 bases. The CDR3 loop spans 13 amino acids. Trimming cost V 6 bases and J 3 bases; bases outside gene matches: 5. The germline gives CDR1 SNHLY, CDR2 FYNNEI. The CDR3 nucleotides are TGTGCCAGCAGGGTAGACAGGGACTACGAGCAGTACTTC. It specifies CASRVDRDYEQYF.

J is TRBJ2-1 and V is TRBV5-1; TRBD2 matches 9 bases. Unmatched junction bases numbered 12, after V lost 4 bases and J lost 7 bases. The CDR3 spans 16 residues. The V gene's germline CDR1 is SGHRS and CDR2 YFSETQ. This CDR3 reads CASSAGGGVALNEQFF. The DNA of the CDR3 is TGCGCCAGCAGCGCCGGCGGGGGGGTGGCCTTGAATGAGCAGTTCTTC.

The V call is TRBV19, the J call TRBJ2-1, with 12 bases that match TRBD2. There are 16 residues in the CDR3. Looked up from germline, CDR1 is LNHDA and CDR2 is SQIVND (reference sequence). Losses at the gene ends were 5 bases for V and 0 bases for J; bases not matched to a gene: 2. This chain's CDR3 is CASSPTSGSSYNEQFF. CDR3 nucleotide sequence: TGTGCCAGTAGTCCGACTAGCGGGAGCTCCTACAATGAGCAGTTCTTC. The full variable domain, with the rest looked up from reference TRBV19 and TRBJ2-1, is DGGITQSPKYLFRKEGQNVTLSCEQNLNHDAMYWYRQDPGQGLRLIYYSQIVNDFQKGDIAEGYSVSREKKESFPLTVTSAQKNPTAFYLCASSPTSGSSYNEQFFGPGTRLTVL.

This clone was observed a single time. Other nucleotide sequences in the sample specify the same CDR3. The chain couples TRBV28 to TRBJ2-7; D is unclear. This CDR3 comprises 12 residues. V lost 1 base and J 3 bases, leaving 4 bases between the germline ends. Germline CDR1 MDHEN, CDR2 SYDVKM. The CDR3 DNA reads TGTGCCAGCAGTTTATCGGGCTACGAGCAGTACTTC. Translated, it gives CASSLSGYEQYF.

Only one count was recorded for this clone. The V and J genes are TRBV11-2 and TRBJ2-7; possibly TRBD2 for D (6 bases). The germline CDR1 and CDR2 sequences are SGHAT and FQNNGV. Trimming removed 5 bases at V and 3 bases at J, with 14 bases between. CDR3 length: 14 residues. As DNA, the CDR3 is TGTGCCAGCAGCACAGTCGGGGGAGTCTACGAGCAGTACTTC. Protein: CASSTVGGVYEQYF.

The chain joins TRBV9 to TRBJ1-2; tentative D call: TRBD1 (6 bases). Germline-derived CDR1 and CDR2 are SGDLS and YYNGEE. V lost 2 bases and J lost 6, with 14 bases in between. CDR3 size: 14 residues. Written as DNA, the CDR3 is TGTGCCAGCAGCGTCATTGCGGGGGGCCATGGCTACACCTTC. Amino acid sequence: CASSVIAGGHGYTF.

The chain recombines TRBV27 with TRBJ2-3, with 7 bases fitting TRBD1. CDR3 length: 15 residues. Germline values: CDR1 MNHEY, CDR2 SMNVEV (reference sequence). V dropped 3 bases and J dropped 2; count of bases not matched to a gene: 5. The CDR3 region is CASSFRGTDTDTQYF. In nucleotides, the CDR3 is TGTGCCAGCAGTTTTAGGGGGACAGACACAGATACGCAGTATTTT.

The V call is TRBV5-1, the J call TRBJ2-3, with D perhaps matching TRBD2 (6 bases). V dropped 2 bases and J dropped 0 bases, with 10 bases sitting between them. This CDR3 region has 15 residues. CDR1 and CDR2 from the germline V gene are SGHRS and YFSETQ. CDR3 loop: CASSFGGASTDTQYF. The CDR3 nucleotides are TGCGCCAGCAGCTTCGGGGGTGCTAGCACAGATACGCAGTATTTT.

The chain employs TRBV6-2 or TRBV6-3 and TRBJ2-2; D gene uncertain. V gave up 4 bases and J gave up 5 bases, with 8 bases separating them. Germline loops: CDR1 MNHEY, CDR2 SVGEGT. This CDR3 spans 13 amino acids. For the CDR3, the DNA is TGTGCCAGCAGTTGGTCGGAGACCGGGGAGCTGTTTTTT. It yields the protein CASSWSETGELFF.